Described below is a single TCR beta chain sequence and its context. The antigen is not known. Profiling relied on immunoSEQ multiplex PCR, and the TCRdb table lists in-frame clones only, not all of them. The table shows about 2.2 million clones, with 85% to 95% occurring only once. Germline CDR1 reads MDHEN; CDR2 reads SYDVKM. This CDR3 contains 14 residues. Trimming removed 2 bases from V and 2 bases from J, with 10 bases in between. CD45RO-negative, CCR7-selected cells formed the naive CD8 fraction, which excluded terminally differentiated effector memory CD45RA+ cells. These data come from a study of shared clonotypes between healthy human individuals. Overall study results and limits: Around 5% of naive CD4 clonotypes were shared across a few donors. Inspection by rarefaction showed sorted-subset sequencing to be incomplete despite large depth. Sampling covered blood only; tissue repertoires likely differ. When compared with the clonotypes that were shared by all four sorted-subset donors, the non-shared clonotypes turned out to have lower generation probabilities.

The gene calls are TRBV28 and TRBJ2-7; D not resolved. Source material: naive CD8+ T cells from PBMCs. This TCR was sampled from a young man in good health. Some clones in this sample may be carry-over from other donors' samples. CDR3 region: CASSLRTPTYEQYF. The CDR3 DNA is TGTGCCAGCAGTTTAAGGACGCCTACCTACGAGCAGTACTTC.